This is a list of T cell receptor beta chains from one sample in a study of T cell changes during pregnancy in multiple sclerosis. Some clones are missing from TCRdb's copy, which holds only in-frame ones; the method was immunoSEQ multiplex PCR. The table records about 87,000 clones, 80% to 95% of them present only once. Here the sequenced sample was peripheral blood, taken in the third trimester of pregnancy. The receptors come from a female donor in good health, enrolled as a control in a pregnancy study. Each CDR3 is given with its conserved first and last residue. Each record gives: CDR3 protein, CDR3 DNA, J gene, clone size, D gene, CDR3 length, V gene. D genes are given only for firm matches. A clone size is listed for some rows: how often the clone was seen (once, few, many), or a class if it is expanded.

CDR3: CASSPRFSGDNNEQFF
DNA: TGTGCCAGCAGCCCGCGTTTCAGCGGGGATAACAATGAGCAGTTCTTC
J: TRBJ2-1
size: -
D: TRBD2
length: 16
V: TRBV7-8

CDR3: CASSLPGQGRMGEQYF
DNA: TGTGCCAGCAGCCTCCCTGGACAGGGAAGAATGGGGGAGCAGTACTTC
J: TRBJ2-7
size: -
D: TRBD1
length: 16
V: TRBV28

CDR3: CASSVWTVEVEQYF
DNA: TGTGCCAGCAGTGTCTGGACAGTTGAGGTCGAGCAGTACTTC
J: TRBJ2-7
size: -
D: -
length: 14
V: TRBV28

CDR3: CAISGGTSGTYNEQFF
DNA: TGTGCCATCAGTGGGGGGACTAGCGGGACATACAATGAGCAGTTCTTC
J: TRBJ2-1
size: -
D: TRBD2
length: 16
V: TRBV10-3

CDR3: CASSNGGGWDTEAFF
DNA: TGTGCCAGCAGCAATGGGGGGGGCTGGGACACTGAAGCTTTCTTT
J: TRBJ1-1
size: once
D: -
length: 15
V: TRBV28

CDR3: CASSLAQSEKLFF
DNA: TGTGCCAGCAGCTTAGCCCAGTCTGAAAAACTGTTTTTT
J: TRBJ1-4
size: -
D: -
length: 13
V: TRBV7-9

CDR3: CSVEDPIDKLGGYEQYF
DNA: TGCAGCGTTGAAGATCCTATAGACAAACTGGGAGGATACGAGCAGTACTTC
J: TRBJ2-7
size: -
D: -
length: 17
V: TRBV29-1

CDR3: CASSLDPSPVGVQETQYF
DNA: TGCGCCAGCAGCTTGGACCCCTCCCCGGTCGGGGTTCAAGAGACCCAGTACTTC
J: TRBJ2-5
size: -
D: -
length: 18
V: TRBV5-1

CDR3: CASSPPGLAGGSGELFF
DNA: TGTGCCAGCTCACCACCGGGACTAGCGGGAGGATCTGGGGAGCTGTTTTTT
J: TRBJ2-2
size: -
D: TRBD2
length: 17
V: TRBV18

CDR3: CASSVSHNQPQHF
DNA: TGTGCCAGCAGCGTGAGTCACAATCAGCCCCAGCATTTT
J: TRBJ1-5
size: -
D: -
length: 13
V: TRBV11-2

CDR3: CASSLVGTGRTGELFF
DNA: TGTGCCAGCAGCTTGGTTGGGACAGGACGGACCGGGGAGCTGTTTTTT
J: TRBJ2-2
size: -
D: TRBD1
length: 16
V: TRBV5-4